Below, 30 T cell receptor beta chains from the same sample are listed, as sequenced in a study of blood T cell repertoires in COVID-19. Produced via immunoSEQ multiplex PCR; TCRdb's table is partial and in-frame only. This sample has about 100,000 clones, with approximately 90% found just once. The sample was peripheral blood. The receptors stem from a man in his fifties with active COVID-19.

The genes are TRBV5-1 and TRBJ2-5; D call uncertain. Deletions cut 2 bases from V and 5 bases from J, with 10 bases between. The CDR3 is 13 amino acids. Per germline, CDR1 SGHRS and CDR2 YFSETQ. This CDR3 reads CASSFSVVETQYF. The CDR3 DNA is TGCGCCAGCAGCTTTTCGGTGGTTGAGACCCAGTACTTC.

The genes are TRBV27 and TRBJ1-5, with TRBD1 matching over 8 bases. The CDR3 length is 15 residues. V dropped 3 bases and J dropped 0; count of bases not matched to a gene: 1. From germline, CDR1 is MNHEY and CDR2 SMNVEV (reference sequence). The CDR3 bases are TGTGCCAGCAGTTTGGACAGGGATAGCAATCAGCCCCAGCATTTT. Translating gives CASSLDRDSNQPQHF.

The rearrangement uses TRBV27 and TRBJ2-2; possibly TRBD2 for D (6 bases). Germline-derived CDR1 and CDR2 are MNHEY and SMNVEV (reference sequence). CDR3 length: 13 amino acids. V lost 3 bases to trimming and J lost 8 bases, with 10 bases between them. Written as DNA, the CDR3 is TGTGCCAGCAGTTTTAGCGGTGGTGGGGAGCTGTTTTTT. Amino acid sequence: CASSFSGGGELFF.

In nucleotides, the CDR3 is TGTGCCAGTAGTATGGGCGGGAACACCATATATTTT. Encoded protein: CASSMGGNTIYF. V gene TRBV19 combines with J gene TRBJ1-3; D unresolved. CDR1 LNHDA and CDR2 SQIVND come from the germline V gene (reference sequence). Trimming pared 3 bases from V and 7 bases from J, leaving 7 bases between. The CDR3 contains 12 residues.

V gene TRBV9 combines with J gene TRBJ1-2; weak D call: TRBD1 (6 bases). The CDR3 contains 15 residues. Trimming shortened V by 4 bases and J by 7 bases, and 20 bases separated the two germline ends. Germline V CDR1 and CDR2: SGDLS, YYNGEE. CDR3 coding DNA: TGTGCCAGCAGCACAGCCGGGACACTTAAATCTGGCTACACCTTC. It codes for CASSTAGTLKSGYTF.

The chain's CDR3 is CASATGANTGELFF. The CDR3 DNA reads TGTGCCAGCGCGACAGGGGCGAACACCGGGGAGCTGTTTTTT. The V and J genes are TRBV2 and TRBJ2-2, with 8 bases aligning to TRBD1. The CDR3 runs 14 residues. Germline V gene sequence: CDR1 SNHLY, CDR2 FYNNEI. Losses at the gene ends were 8 bases for V and 0 bases for J; bases not matched to a gene: 2.

The V and J genes are TRBV18 and TRBJ2-1, with TRBD2 identical over 11 bases. The ends lost 0 bases at V and 4 bases at J; junction bases unmatched: 11. Germline lookup yields CDR1 KGHSH and CDR2 LQKENI. The CDR3 runs 19 residues. Written as DNA, the CDR3 is TGTGCCAGCTCACCACCGTTCCTAGCGGGAGGTTTGTCGTACAATGAGCAGTTCTTC. Translating it yields CASSPPFLAGGLSYNEQFF.

This clone is a singleton in its sample. The chain recombines TRBV18 with TRBJ2-5; 7 nucleotides match TRBD2. Germline CDR1 is KGHSH and CDR2 is LQKENI. The CDR3 covers 13 residues. J was trimmed by 5 bases and V by 1 base; bases with no gene match: 1. The CDR3 loop is CASSPRGGETQYF. The CDR3 DNA is TGTGCCAGCTCACCACGGGGAGGGGAGACCCAGTACTTC. Together with reference TRBV18 and TRBJ2-5, the CDR3 gives the full variable domain: NAGVMQNPRHLVRRRGQEARLRCSPMKGHSHVYWYRQLPEEGLKFMVYLQKENIIDESGMPKERFSAEFPKEGPSILRIQQVVRGDSAAYFCASSPRGGETQYFGPGTRLLVL.

The sample holds one count of this clone. This rearrangement joins TRBV29-1 to TRBJ1-3, with 8 positions matching TRBD1. Germline V gene data show CDR1 as SQVTM and CDR2 as ANQGSEA. V trimming: 8 bases; J trimming: 4 bases; junction bases outside the gene matches: 10. CDR3 size: 14 residues. CDR3 nucleotide sequence: TGCAGCCCGTCGGACAGGGTGGAAGGAAACACCATATATTTT. Protein product: CSPSDRVEGNTIYF.

The V gene is TRBV5-1, the J gene TRBJ2-3; weak D call: TRBD2 (5 bases). In germline, CDR1 is SGHRS, CDR2 YFSETQ. The CDR3 length is 13 residues. Trimming stripped 4 bases from V and 4 bases from J, with 10 bases between. CDR3: CASSDPRADTQYF. The CDR3 DNA sequence: TGCGCCAGCAGCGACCCGAGGGCAGATACGCAGTATTTT.

The chain carries TRBV7-8 and TRBJ1-3; 7 bases match TRBD1. The V segment lost 1 base and the J segment 4 bases; nucleotides outside the gene matches: 4. The germline CDR1 and CDR2 sequences are SGHVS and FQNEAQ. The CDR3 consists of 15 residues. CDR3 sequence reads: CASSLEQGIGNTIYF. CDR3 nucleotides: TGTGCCAGCAGCTTAGAACAGGGGATAGGAAACACCATATATTTT.

Only a few counts were recorded for this clone. The rearrangement joins TRBV7-9 to TRBJ2-5, with TRBD2 matching over 8 bases. The trim removed 6 bases at V and 5 bases at J, leaving 11 bases unmatched. Germline loops: CDR1 SEHNR, CDR2 FQNEAQ (reference sequence). This CDR3 region has 15 residues. CDR3 region: CASREVRTSRETQYF. CDR3 sequence (DNA): TGTGCCAGCAGGGAGGTCCGGACTAGCCGTGAGACCCAGTACTTC.

The V and J genes are TRBV6-5 and TRBJ1-1; D perhaps matches TRBD1 (5 bases). The V gene lost 6 bases and the J gene lost 8 bases, with 13 bases spanning the gap. This CDR3 comprises 12 residues. The germline gives CDR1 MNHEY, CDR2 SVGAGI. For the CDR3, the DNA is TGTGCCAGCAGAGCGACAGACCAAGAAGCTTTCTTT. Residues: CASRATDQEAFF.

This clone was picked up one time. V and J are TRBV5-1 and TRBJ2-1, with 10 bases aligning to TRBD2. The junction had 3 bases not matched to a gene; V was cut back by 0 bases and J by 6 bases. The germline V gene encodes CDR1 SGHRS and CDR2 YFSETQ. The CDR3 runs 15 residues. Here the CDR3 DNA reads TGCGCCAGCAGCTTGGTAGCGGGGGGCCGCAATGAGCAGTTCTTC. This translates into CASSLVAGGRNEQFF.

The rearrangement links TRBV7-9 to TRBJ1-1; D is perhaps TRBD1 (5 bases). This CDR3 contains 16 residues. The ends were cut back, 4 bases at V and 0 bases at J, with 15 bases in the middle. Germline V gene data show CDR1 as SEHNR and CDR2 as FQNEAQ (reference sequence). The CDR3 DNA reads TGTGCCAGCAGCTCCTCCAGATTGACAGTGAACACTGAAGCTTTCTTT. Encoded protein: CASSSSRLTVNTEAFF. Complete variable domain (other parts from reference TRBV7-9 and TRBJ1-1): DTGVSQNPRHKITKRGQNVTFRCDPISEHNRLYWYRQTLGQGPEFLTYFQNEAQLEKSRLLSDRFSAERPKGSFSTLEIQRTEQGDSAMYLCASSSSRLTVNTEAFFGQGTRLTVV.

The V and J genes are TRBV6-5 and TRBJ1-2, with 8 bases lining up with TRBD1. Germline lookup yields CDR1 MNHEY and CDR2 SVGAGI. CDR3 length: 15 amino acids. The ends lost 6 bases at V and 0 bases at J; junction bases unmatched: 6. Written as DNA, the CDR3 is TGTGCCAGCAGAGGACAGGGAAGAGCTAACTATGGCTACACCTTC. It is translated as CASRGQGRANYGYTF.

The chain carries TRBV11-2 and TRBJ2-2; TRBD1 matches 10 bases. Germline V gene sequence: CDR1 SGHAT, CDR2 FQNNGV. The CDR3 extends over 14 amino acids. Trimming took 5 bases from V and 4 from J; bases not matched to a gene: 1. Here the CDR3 reads CASSRTGGTGELFF. The CDR3, as DNA: TGTGCCAGCAGCCGGACAGGGGGCACCGGGGAGCTGTTTTTT.

The rearrangement links TRBV5-5 to TRBJ1-4; maybe TRBD1 (5 bases). The CDR3 totals 17 residues. Per the germline V gene, CDR1 is SGHKS and CDR2 is YYEKEE (reference sequence). V lost 8 bases and J 0 bases, leaving 20 bases between the germline ends. Here the CDR3 DNA reads TGTGCCAGTAACCCAATGGGGCCGATCTCAACTAATGAAAAACTGTTTTTT. Amino acids: CASNPMGPISTNEKLFF.

This rearrangement joins TRBV7-8 to TRBJ1-1; D not certain. The CDR3 is 14 amino acids. From germline, CDR1 is SGHVS and CDR2 FQNEAQ. The V and J ends lost 5 bases and 5 bases respectively, with 15 bases between them. CDR3 residues: CASSLGLGRTEAFF. The CDR3 DNA reads TGTGCCAGCAGCCTAGGACTGGGGAGGACTGAAGCTTTCTTT.

The chain is built from TRBV7-3 and TRBJ1-1; 7 bases map to TRBD1. The CDR3 runs 13 residues. The trim removed 5 bases at V and 5 bases at J, leaving 5 bases unmatched. Germline-derived CDR1 and CDR2 are SGHTA and FQGTGA. CDR3 protein: CASSLQGGTEAFF. DNA of the CDR3: TGTGCCAGCAGCCTCCAGGGGGGTACTGAAGCTTTCTTT. The whole variable domain, remainder taken from reference TRBV7-3 and TRBJ1-1, is GAGVSQTPSNKVTEKGKYVELRCDPISGHTALYWYRQSLGQGPEFLIYFQGTGAADDSGLPNDRFFAVRPEGSVSTLKIQRTERGDSAVYLCASSLQGGTEAFFGQGTRLTVV.

This chain joins TRBV7-9 and TRBJ1-5, with a tentative D call TRBD1 (5 bases). In germline, CDR1 is SEHNR, CDR2 FQNEAQ (reference sequence). V dropped 6 bases and J dropped 3 bases, with 12 bases sitting between them. CDR3 length: 14 amino acids. The CDR3 is CASSLQGFNQPQHF. The CDR3 nucleotides are TGTGCCAGCAGTCTGCAGGGTTTCAATCAGCCCCAGCATTTT.

V and J are TRBV6-6 and TRBJ2-5; TRBD2 aligns across 10 bases. Germline CDR1 is MNHNY and CDR2 is SVGAGI (reference sequence). CDR3 length: 13 residues. J was trimmed by 4 bases and V by 6 bases; bases with no gene match: 2. The CDR3 DNA reads as TGTGCCAGCAGGGGGACTAGCGCAGAGACCCAGTACTTC. It specifies CASRGTSAETQYF.

This sequence joins TRBV3-1 (or the pseudogene TRBV3-2) and TRBJ2-7, with a tentative D call TRBD1 (6 bases). The V gene's germline CDR1 is LGHDT and CDR2 YNNKEL (reference sequence). Between the trimmed V and J ends, which lost 6 bases and 4 bases, there was a span of 16 bases. The CDR3 has 14 amino acids. CDR3 sequence reads: CASSKTGTPYEQYF. The CDR3 DNA is TGTGCCAGCAGTAAAACCGGGACACCTTACGAGCAGTACTTC.

This clone showed up just once. The chain links TRBV12-5 to TRBJ2-5; 13 bases match TRBD2. V lost 5 bases, J lost 2 bases, and 5 bases stayed unmatched. Germline V gives CDR1 LGHNT, CDR2 FRNRAP. The CDR3 loop spans 16 amino acids. The CDR3: CASGPGTSGKQETQYF. The CDR3 bases are TGTGCTAGTGGTCCCGGGACTAGCGGGAAGCAAGAGACCCAGTACTTC. Full variable domain (outside the CDR3, taken from reference TRBV12-5 and TRBJ2-5): DARVTQTPRHKVTEMGQEVTMRCQPILGHNTVFWYRQTMMQGLELLAYFRNRAPLDDSGMPKDRFSAEMPDATLATLKIQPSEPRDSAVYFCASGPGTSGKQETQYFGPGTRLLVL.

V and J are TRBV5-6 and TRBJ1-4; maybe TRBD1 (6 bases). The germline V gene has CDR1 SGHDT and CDR2 YYEEEE. The ends were cut back, 1 base at V and 6 bases at J, with 19 bases in the middle. This CDR3 comprises 17 residues. CDR3 loop: CASSLLGQPDIDEKLFF. DNA of the CDR3: TGTGCCAGCAGCTTGCTCGGACAGCCCGATATTGATGAAAAACTGTTTTTT.

This clone was observed a handful of times. V gene TRBV9 combines with J gene TRBJ2-2, with D unresolved. This CDR3 comprises 14 residues. V was clipped by 0 bases and J by 1 base, with 4 bases between them. CDR1 SGDLS and CDR2 YYNGEE come from the germline V gene. The CDR3 loop reads CASSVVGNTGELFF. CDR3 in DNA: TGTGCCAGCAGCGTAGTCGGGAACACCGGGGAGCTGTTTTTT.

The rearrangement uses TRBV5-4 and TRBJ1-6; 7 nucleotides match TRBD1. This CDR3 has 15 residues. V shed 2 bases and J 14 bases; nucleotides not matched to a gene: 13. Germline CDR1 reads SGHNT; CDR2 reads YYREEE (reference sequence). The CDR3 sequence is CASSFVPGGRGALHF. The CDR3 nucleotides read TGTGCCAGCAGCTTTGTTCCAGGGGGGCGGGGAGCCCTCCACTTT.

This clone was recorded only once. The rearrangement joins TRBV10-3 to TRBJ1-5; a weak D match, TRBD1 (5 bases). Germline CDR1 reads ENHRY; CDR2 reads SYGVKD. The CDR3 runs to 15 residues. Trimming removed 1 base at V and 1 base at J, with 8 bases between. The CDR3 here is CAISEFKGSNQPQHF. CDR3 nucleotides: TGTGCCATCAGTGAGTTTAAGGGGAGCAATCAGCCCCAGCATTTT.

The rearrangement uses TRBV6-6 and TRBJ1-3; a possible D gene is TRBD1 (6 bases). V dropped 4 bases and J dropped 1 base, with 11 bases sitting between them. There are 15 residues in the CDR3. Germline V CDR1 and CDR2: MNHNY, SVGAGI (reference sequence). The CDR3 DNA sequence: TGTGCCAGCAGTTCCTTCGGGACATCTGGAAACACCATATATTTT. Amino acid sequence: CASSSFGTSGNTIYF.

V and J are TRBV18 and TRBJ1-1, with D unclear. Per the germline V gene, CDR1 is KGHSH and CDR2 is LQKENI. V shed 5 bases and J shed 3 bases, with 7 bases lying between them. The CDR3 consists of 12 residues. The chain's CDR3 is CASSTLYTEAFF. The DNA of the CDR3 is TGTGCCAGCTCAACTCTTTACACTGAAGCTTTCTTT.